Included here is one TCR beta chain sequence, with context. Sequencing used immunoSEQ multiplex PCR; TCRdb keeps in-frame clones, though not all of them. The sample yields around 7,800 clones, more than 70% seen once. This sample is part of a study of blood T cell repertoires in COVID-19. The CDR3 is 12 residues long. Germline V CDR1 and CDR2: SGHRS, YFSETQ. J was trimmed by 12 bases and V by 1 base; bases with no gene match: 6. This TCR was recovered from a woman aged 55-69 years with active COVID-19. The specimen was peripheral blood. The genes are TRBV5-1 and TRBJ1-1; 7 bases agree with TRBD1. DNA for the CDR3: TGCGCCAGCAGCTTGAAAGGGGGCATAACTTTCTTT. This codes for CASSLKGGITFF.